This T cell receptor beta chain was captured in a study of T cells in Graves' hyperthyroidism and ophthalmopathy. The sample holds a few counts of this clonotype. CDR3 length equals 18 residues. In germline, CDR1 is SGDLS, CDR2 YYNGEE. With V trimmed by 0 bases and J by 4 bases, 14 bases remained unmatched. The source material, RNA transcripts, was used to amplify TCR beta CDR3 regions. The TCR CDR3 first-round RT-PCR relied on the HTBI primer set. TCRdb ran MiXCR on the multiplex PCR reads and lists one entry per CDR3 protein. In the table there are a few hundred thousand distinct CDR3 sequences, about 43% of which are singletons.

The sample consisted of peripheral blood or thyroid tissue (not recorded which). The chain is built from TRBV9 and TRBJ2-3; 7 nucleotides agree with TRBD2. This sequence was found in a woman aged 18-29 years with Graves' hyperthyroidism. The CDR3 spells CASSVAGRDDEFADTQYF. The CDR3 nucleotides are TGTGCCAGCAGCGTAGCGGGGAGGGACGACGAGTTCGCAGATACGCAGTATTTT. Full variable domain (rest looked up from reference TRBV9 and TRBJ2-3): DSGVTQTPKHLITATGQRVTLRCSPRSGDLSVYWYQQSLDQGLQFLIQYYNGEERAKGNILERFSAQQFPDLHSELNLSSLELGDSALYFCASSVAGRDDEFADTQYFGPGTRLTVL.